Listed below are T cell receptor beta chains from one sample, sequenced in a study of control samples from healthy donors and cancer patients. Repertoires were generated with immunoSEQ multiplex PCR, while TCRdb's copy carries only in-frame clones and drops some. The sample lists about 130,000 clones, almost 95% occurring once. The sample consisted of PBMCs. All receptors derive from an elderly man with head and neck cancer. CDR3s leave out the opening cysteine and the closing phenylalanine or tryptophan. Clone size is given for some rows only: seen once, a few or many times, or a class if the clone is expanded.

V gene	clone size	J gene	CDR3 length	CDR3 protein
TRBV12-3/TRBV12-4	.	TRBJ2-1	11	ASRSTGDNEQF
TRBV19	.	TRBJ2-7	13	ASSVQGESSYEQY
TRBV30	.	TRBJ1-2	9	AWTERGGYT
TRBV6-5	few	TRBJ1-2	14	ASSFRPRTANYGYT
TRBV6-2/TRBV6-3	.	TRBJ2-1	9	ASSPWRDQF
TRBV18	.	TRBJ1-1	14	ASSPITTGWGTEAF
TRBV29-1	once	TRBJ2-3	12	SVEKGGAGDTQY
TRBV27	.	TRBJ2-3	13	ASSFRSSSTDTQY
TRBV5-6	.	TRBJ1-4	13	ASSFLGTGNEKLF
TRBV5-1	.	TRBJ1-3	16	ASSLSPGTGVSGNTIY
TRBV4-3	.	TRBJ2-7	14	ASSQDRTSGSYEQY
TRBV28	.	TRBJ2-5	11	ASSQLAGETQY
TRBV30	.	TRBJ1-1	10	AWSVMNTEAF
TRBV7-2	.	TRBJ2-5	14	ASSLGGTSGSETQY
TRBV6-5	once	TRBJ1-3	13	ASSLGADSGNTIY
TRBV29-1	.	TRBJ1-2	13	SVAPGGLTNYGYT